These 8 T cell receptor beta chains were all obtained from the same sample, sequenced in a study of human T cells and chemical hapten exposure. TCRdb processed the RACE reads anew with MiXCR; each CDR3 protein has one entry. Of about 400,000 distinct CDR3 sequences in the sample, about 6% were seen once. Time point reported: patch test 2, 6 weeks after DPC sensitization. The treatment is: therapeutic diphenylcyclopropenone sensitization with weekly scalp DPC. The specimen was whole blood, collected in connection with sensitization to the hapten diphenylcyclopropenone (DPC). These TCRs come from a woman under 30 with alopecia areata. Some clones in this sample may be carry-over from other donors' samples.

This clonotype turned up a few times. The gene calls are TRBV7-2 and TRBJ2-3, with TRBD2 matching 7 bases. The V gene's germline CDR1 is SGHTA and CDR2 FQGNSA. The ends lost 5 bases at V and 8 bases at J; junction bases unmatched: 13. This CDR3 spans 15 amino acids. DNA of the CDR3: TGTGCCAGCAGCGTACTTAGGGGAGGGGAGGGTACGCAGTATTTT. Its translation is CASSVLRGGEGTQYF.

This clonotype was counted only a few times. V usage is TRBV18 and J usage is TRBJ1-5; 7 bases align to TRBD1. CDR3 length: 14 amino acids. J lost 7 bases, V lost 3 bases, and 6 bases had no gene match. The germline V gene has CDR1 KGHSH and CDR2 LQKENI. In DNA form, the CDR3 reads TGTGCCAGCTCACCCGACAGGGAAGACCAGCCCCAGCATTTT. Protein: CASSPDREDQPQHF.

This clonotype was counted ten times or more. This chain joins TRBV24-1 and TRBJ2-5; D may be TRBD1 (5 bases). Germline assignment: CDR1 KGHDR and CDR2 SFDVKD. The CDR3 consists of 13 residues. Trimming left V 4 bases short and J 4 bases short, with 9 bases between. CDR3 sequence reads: CATSDERGETQYF. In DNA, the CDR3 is TGTGCCACCAGTGACGAAAGGGGAGAGACCCAGTACTTC.

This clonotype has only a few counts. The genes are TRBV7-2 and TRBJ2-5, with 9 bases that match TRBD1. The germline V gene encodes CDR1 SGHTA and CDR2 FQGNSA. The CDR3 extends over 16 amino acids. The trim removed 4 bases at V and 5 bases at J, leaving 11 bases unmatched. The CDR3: CASSSSAHRGLETQYF. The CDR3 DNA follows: TGTGCCAGCAGCTCCTCCGCCCACAGGGGGCTGGAGACCCAGTACTTC.

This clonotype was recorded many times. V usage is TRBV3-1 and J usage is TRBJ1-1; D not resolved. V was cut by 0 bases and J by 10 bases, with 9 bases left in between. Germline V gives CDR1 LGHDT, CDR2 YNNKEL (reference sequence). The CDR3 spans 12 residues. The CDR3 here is CASSQDPVIAFF. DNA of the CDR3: TGTGCCAGCAGCCAAGATCCTGTTATAGCTTTCTTT.

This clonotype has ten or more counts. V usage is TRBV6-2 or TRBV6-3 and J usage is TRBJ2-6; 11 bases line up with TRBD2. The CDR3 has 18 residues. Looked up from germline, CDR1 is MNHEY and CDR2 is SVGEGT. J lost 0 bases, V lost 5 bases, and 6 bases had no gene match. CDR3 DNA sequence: TGTGCCAGCAGTCCACTAGCGGGGGTTCCCTCTGGGGCCAACGTCCTGACTTTC. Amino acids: CASSPLAGVPSGANVLTF.

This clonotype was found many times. CDR3 bases: TGTGCCAGCAGTTATGGGACTCTAAATAGCTATGGCTACACCTTC. Translated, it gives CASSYGTLNSYGYTF. V gene TRBV6-6 combines with J gene TRBJ1-2; perhaps TRBD1 as D (5 bases). V gave up 3 bases and J gave up 4 bases, with 15 bases separating them. The CDR3 consists of 15 residues. CDR1 is MNHNY, CDR2 SVGAGI, per germline (reference sequence).

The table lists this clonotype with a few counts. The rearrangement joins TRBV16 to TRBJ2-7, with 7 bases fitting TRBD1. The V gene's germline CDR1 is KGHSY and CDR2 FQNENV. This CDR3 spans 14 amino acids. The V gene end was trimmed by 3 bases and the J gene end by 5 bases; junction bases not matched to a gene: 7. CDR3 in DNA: TGTGCCAGCAGCCAGGAGACAGGGTCCCACGAGCAGTACTTC. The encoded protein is CASSQETGSHEQYF.